These T cell receptor beta chains were read from a single sample in a study of regulatory T cells in long-lasting Graves disease. TCRdb re-called the multiplex PCR reads with MiXCR, one entry per CDR3 protein. The repertoire has approximately 360,000 distinct CDR3 sequences, 12% of them found once; the top ten carry approximately 17%. These data also featured in a second study, about T cells in Graves' hyperthyroidism and ophthalmopathy.

The material sequenced was peripheral blood mononuclear cells (PBMCs), taken at new diagnosis, from a patient treated with antithyroid drugs. The receptors were gathered from a woman under 30 with Graves disease. Each CDR3 is given with its conserved first and last residue. A D gene is named only where the DNA matches it firmly. Some rows mark clone size as missing; the rest say once, few, many or name a class of expanded clone.

j_call: TRBJ1-1
cdr3_length: 14
v_call: TRBV15
clone_size: few
d_call: .
cdr3_nt: TGTGCCACCAGCAGAGATCCGGGGGGGAGTCTGGCTTTCTTT
cdr3_aa: CATSRDPGGSLAFF

j_call: TRBJ1-2
cdr3_length: 13
v_call: TRBV5-1
clone_size: .
d_call: TRBD1
cdr3_nt: TGCGCCAGCATGGGACAGGGGTTAGGCGGCTACACCTTC
cdr3_aa: CASMGQGLGGYTF

j_call: TRBJ2-4
cdr3_length: 16
v_call: TRBV9
clone_size: .
d_call: .
cdr3_nt: TGTGCCGGCAGCGCACTCTTAGCGGTAGCCAAAAACATTCAGTACTTC
cdr3_aa: CAGSALLAVAKNIQYF

j_call: TRBJ2-1
cdr3_length: 16
v_call: TRBV5-1
clone_size: few
d_call: TRBD2
cdr3_nt: TGCGCCAGCAGCTGGGCTCAAGGGACTAGCTTCAATGAGCAGTTCTTC
cdr3_aa: CASSWAQGTSFNEQFF

j_call: TRBJ2-1
cdr3_length: 12
v_call: TRBV6-2/TRBV6-3
clone_size: many
d_call: .
cdr3_nt: TGTGCCAGCAGTTTCCCCAATTATGAGCAGTTCTTC
cdr3_aa: CASSFPNYEQFF

j_call: TRBJ2-3
cdr3_length: 15
v_call: TRBV6-5
clone_size: many
d_call: .
cdr3_nt: TGTGCCAGCAGTTACTCGAGGTCTAGCGCAGATACGCAGTATTTT
cdr3_aa: CASSYSRSSADTQYF

j_call: TRBJ2-4
cdr3_length: 15
v_call: TRBV24-1
clone_size: many
d_call: TRBD2
cdr3_nt: TGTGCCACCAGTCCCTCTAGCGGGGGAAAAAACATTCAGTACTTC
cdr3_aa: CATSPSSGGKNIQYF

j_call: TRBJ2-1
cdr3_length: 14
v_call: TRBV29-1
clone_size: .
d_call: TRBD2
cdr3_nt: TGCAGCGTTGAAGATCATGGGCCAGCGGGGGGCGCGTTCTTC
cdr3_aa: CSVEDHGPAGGAFF

j_call: TRBJ1-1
cdr3_length: 16
v_call: TRBV5-1
clone_size: many
d_call: .
cdr3_nt: TGCGCCAGCAGCTACATGCGCAAGGGCGGATACACTGAAGCTTTCTTT
cdr3_aa: CASSYMRKGGYTEAFF

j_call: TRBJ2-5
cdr3_length: 15
v_call: TRBV10-3
clone_size: many
d_call: TRBD1
cdr3_nt: TGTGCCATCAGTGAGTCGGGACAGGGTTACGAGACCCAGTACTTC
cdr3_aa: CAISESGQGYETQYF

j_call: TRBJ2-5
cdr3_length: 13
v_call: TRBV7-3
clone_size: many
d_call: .
cdr3_nt: TGTGCCAGCAGCTTAACGGGGTTAGAGACCCAGTACTTC
cdr3_aa: CASSLTGLETQYF

j_call: TRBJ2-1
cdr3_length: 15
v_call: TRBV7-9
clone_size: many
d_call: .
cdr3_nt: TGTGCCAGCAGCTTAGCGCGGGGCGCCTACAATGAGCAGTTCTTC
cdr3_aa: CASSLARGAYNEQFF

j_call: TRBJ1-1
cdr3_length: 13
v_call: TRBV7-9
clone_size: many
d_call: .
cdr3_nt: TGTGCCAGCAGCCCTACCAGGGACACTGAAGCTTTCTTT
cdr3_aa: CASSPTRDTEAFF

j_call: TRBJ2-3
cdr3_length: 14
v_call: TRBV24-1
clone_size: .
d_call: .
cdr3_nt: TGTGCCACCAGTGATAGCAGGGGCCCAGATACGCAGTATTTT
cdr3_aa: CATSDSRGPDTQYF

j_call: TRBJ1-1
cdr3_length: 15
v_call: TRBV27
clone_size: .
d_call: .
cdr3_nt: TGTGCCAGCAGTTTTCAGGGTTACATGAACACTGAAGCTTTCTTT
cdr3_aa: CASSFQGYMNTEAFF

j_call: TRBJ1-5
cdr3_length: 14
v_call: TRBV6-1
clone_size: few
d_call: TRBD1
cdr3_nt: TGTGCCAGCAGCCCCGACAGGGCTCGTCAGCCCCAGCATTTT
cdr3_aa: CASSPDRARQPQHF

j_call: TRBJ2-3
cdr3_length: 12
v_call: TRBV20-1
clone_size: many
d_call: .
cdr3_nt: TGCAGTGCTAGCAATGAGGGAGATACGCAGTATTTT
cdr3_aa: CSASNEGDTQYF

j_call: TRBJ1-4
cdr3_length: 13
v_call: TRBV25-1
clone_size: .
d_call: .
cdr3_nt: TGTGCCAGCAGTGTCCGGCTTGGAGAAAAACTGTTTTTT
cdr3_aa: CASSVRLGEKLFF

j_call: TRBJ2-1
cdr3_length: 13
v_call: TRBV30
clone_size: many
d_call: .
cdr3_nt: TGTGCCTGGAGTGTTCCAGGACTACGCAAACTTACCTTC
cdr3_aa: CAWSVPGLRKLTF

j_call: TRBJ2-7
cdr3_length: 12
v_call: TRBV20-1
clone_size: many
d_call: TRBD2
cdr3_nt: TGCAGTGCTAGAGATATGGGACTAGAGCAGTACTTC
cdr3_aa: CSARDMGLEQYF

j_call: TRBJ2-3
cdr3_length: 15
v_call: TRBV6-1
clone_size: many
d_call: .
cdr3_nt: TGTGCCACCGGTACCGGACAGATAAGCACAGATACGCAGTATTTT
cdr3_aa: CATGTGQISTDTQYF

j_call: TRBJ2-6
cdr3_length: 19
v_call: TRBV4-1
clone_size: few
d_call: TRBD2
cdr3_nt: TGCGCCAGCAGCCAGTTAAGTATCGCGGGACTAGCTGGGGCCAACGTCCTGACTTTC
cdr3_aa: CASSQLSIAGLAGANVLTF

j_call: TRBJ2-7
cdr3_length: 10
v_call: TRBV20-1
clone_size: many
d_call: .
cdr3_nt: TGCAGTGCGGACTCCTACGAGCAGTACTTC
cdr3_aa: CSADSYEQYF

j_call: TRBJ1-1
cdr3_length: 14
v_call: TRBV20-1
clone_size: many
d_call: .
cdr3_nt: TGCAGTGCTAGAGTAGGACACCTGAACACTGAAGCTTTCTTT
cdr3_aa: CSARVGHLNTEAFF

j_call: TRBJ1-2
cdr3_length: 14
v_call: TRBV30
clone_size: many
d_call: TRBD1
cdr3_nt: TGTGCCTGGATGCACAGGGGACCTAACTATGGCTACACCTTC
cdr3_aa: CAWMHRGPNYGYTF

j_call: TRBJ2-1
cdr3_length: 12
v_call: TRBV6-1
clone_size: many
d_call: .
cdr3_nt: TGTGCCAGCAGCAACAGGGTTGATGAGCAGTTCTTC
cdr3_aa: CASSNRVDEQFF

j_call: TRBJ1-1
cdr3_length: 13
v_call: TRBV4-3
clone_size: few
d_call: .
cdr3_nt: TGCGCCAGCAGCCAAGAAAGGGAATTTGAAGCTTTCTTT
cdr3_aa: CASSQEREFEAFF

j_call: TRBJ2-1
cdr3_length: 16
v_call: TRBV9
clone_size: few
d_call: .
cdr3_nt: TGTGCCAGCAGCCCCTCTATAGCGAACCCGTACAATGAGCAGTTCTTC
cdr3_aa: CASSPSIANPYNEQFF

j_call: TRBJ2-7
cdr3_length: 12
v_call: TRBV12-3/TRBV12-4
clone_size: few
d_call: .
cdr3_nt: TGTGCCAGCAGGGACGACAGCTCCGAGCAGTACTTC
cdr3_aa: CASRDDSSEQYF

j_call: TRBJ1-5
cdr3_length: 15
v_call: TRBV28
clone_size: many
d_call: .
cdr3_nt: TGTGCCAGCAGTCTGCAGGGATCTGGAAATCAGCCCCAGCATTTT
cdr3_aa: CASSLQGSGNQPQHF

j_call: TRBJ2-5
cdr3_length: 15
v_call: TRBV29-1
clone_size: many
d_call: .
cdr3_nt: TGCAGCGTTGCCGCGGAATCCCGGACCCAGTGGACCCAGTACTTC
cdr3_aa: CSVAAESRTQWTQYF

j_call: TRBJ2-5
cdr3_length: 14
v_call: TRBV20-1
clone_size: many
d_call: .
cdr3_nt: TGCAGTGCTAGTCGGCCCCTGGGTCGGGAGACCCAGTACTTC
cdr3_aa: CSASRPLGRETQYF

j_call: TRBJ2-3
cdr3_length: 16
v_call: TRBV12-3/TRBV12-4
clone_size: .
d_call: TRBD2
cdr3_nt: TGTGCCAGCAGTTTAGTGGGCGGGGGGGCCTCAGATACGCAGTATTTT
cdr3_aa: CASSLVGGGASDTQYF

j_call: TRBJ2-1
cdr3_length: 15
v_call: TRBV6-2/TRBV6-3
clone_size: few
d_call: TRBD1
cdr3_nt: TGTGCCAGCAGTAAGGGACAGGGAGGACACAATGAGCAGTTCTTC
cdr3_aa: CASSKGQGGHNEQFF

j_call: TRBJ1-6
cdr3_length: 14
v_call: TRBV3-1
clone_size: many
d_call: .
cdr3_nt: TGTGCCAGCAGGTCAGTTGCGTCCGAGATGGCCCTCCACTTT
cdr3_aa: CASRSVASEMALHF

j_call: TRBJ2-2
cdr3_length: 16
v_call: TRBV27
clone_size: many
d_call: TRBD1
cdr3_nt: TGTGCCAGCAGTCCGGACAGGGGTCTTAAGTACGGGGAGCTGTTTTTT
cdr3_aa: CASSPDRGLKYGELFF

j_call: TRBJ2-6
cdr3_length: 16
v_call: TRBV2
clone_size: .
d_call: TRBD1
cdr3_nt: TGTGCCAGCAGCAGGGGGCTAGCGTCTGGGGCCAACGTCCTGACTTTC
cdr3_aa: CASSRGLASGANVLTF